Presented here are 20 T cell receptor beta chains from one specimen sequenced in a study of T cells in Graves' hyperthyroidism and ophthalmopathy. RNA transcripts served as the template for amplifying TCR beta CDR3 regions. HTBI primers drove first-round RT-PCR of the TCR CDR3. TCRdb analysed the multiplex PCR reads with MiXCR anew, one entry per CDR3 protein. The data contain about 410,000 distinct CDR3 sequences, about 15% of them singletons. Sequenced: blood. Receptor source: a man aged 18 to 29 with Graves' ophthalmopathy.

This clonotype appeared many times. The genes are TRBV2 and TRBJ1-5, with 9 nucleotides matching TRBD1. The CDR3 has 13 residues. CDR1 and CDR2 from the germline V gene are SNHLY and FYNNEI. V trimming: 5 bases; J trimming: 5 bases; junction bases outside the gene matches: 1. CDR3 sequence reads: CASSWTGDQPQHF. The CDR3 coding sequence is TGTGCCAGCAGTTGGACAGGGGATCAGCCCCAGCATTTT.

This clonotype was counted many times. V gene TRBV5-6 combines with J gene TRBJ1-2; D not certain. The germline V gene has CDR1 SGHDT and CDR2 YYEEEE. The CDR3 has 14 amino acids. The V end was cut by 2 bases, the J end by 7 bases, with 15 bases between. The CDR3 loop reads CASSLDTEGAGYTF. In nucleotides, the CDR3 is TGTGCCAGCAGCTTAGACACCGAGGGCGCTGGCTACACCTTC.

This clonotype showed up many times. This chain uses TRBV6-1 with TRBJ2-5; TRBD2 matches at 9 bases. This CDR3 has 15 amino acids. Germline assignment: CDR1 MNHNS and CDR2 SASEGT. J gave up 4 bases and V 6 bases, and 9 bases lay outside the gene matches. The CDR3 region has the DNA TGTGCCAGCAGGGTAGACGGTAGCGGGGGAGAGACCCAGTACTTC. Translating it yields CASRVDGSGGETQYF.

V usage is TRBV27 and J usage is TRBJ2-3, with D possibly being TRBD2 (7 bases). The CDR3 spans 17 residues. V dropped 5 bases and J dropped 2 bases, with 20 bases sitting between them. Germline lookup yields CDR1 MNHEY and CDR2 SMNVEV (reference sequence). The CDR3 DNA reads as TGTGCCAGCAGTACCCGGGGGAGGGGGGTAAACACAGATACGCAGTATTTT. This sequence encodes CASSTRGRGVNTDTQYF.

This clonotype came up a few times. The gene calls are TRBV4-1 and TRBJ1-2; TRBD1 is a possible D gene (6 bases). CDR1 and CDR2 (germline): MGHRA, YSYEKL. With 0 bases removed from V and 4 bases from J, the gap between germline ends came to 12 bases. The CDR3 loop spans 15 amino acids. CDR3 DNA sequence: TGCGCCAGCAGCCAAGACGGGGACACCCGCTATGGCTACACCTTC. Amino acid sequence: CASSQDGDTRYGYTF.

This clonotype occurred many times. The chain is built from TRBV5-1 and TRBJ2-7, with D perhaps matching TRBD1 or TRBD2 (6 bases each). Germline V gene data show CDR1 as SGHRS and CDR2 as YFSETQ. The V end lost 0 bases, the J end lost 4 bases, and 14 bases lay between the germline ends. The CDR3 loop spans 15 amino acids. CDR3 amino acids: CASSLAVTGLYEQYF. The CDR3 DNA sequence: TGCGCCAGCAGCTTGGCCGTGACAGGACTATACGAGCAGTACTTC. Supplemented by reference TRBV5-1 and TRBJ2-7, the full variable domain reads KAGVTQTPRYLIKTRGQQVTLSCSPISGHRSVSWYQQTPGQGLQFLFEYFSETQRNKGNFPGRFSGRQFSNSRSEMNVSTLELGDSALYLCASSLAVTGLYEQYFGPGTRLTVT.

The sample holds many counts of this clonotype. The rearrangement uses TRBV7-2 and TRBJ2-7; D uncertain. The V gene's germline CDR1 is SGHTA and CDR2 FQGNSA. The CDR3 has 15 amino acids. Deletions cut 5 bases from V and 4 bases from J, with 18 bases between. The CDR3 is CASSPLQTLGYEQYF. The CDR3 DNA reads as TGTGCCAGCAGCCCACTTCAGACGCTAGGGTACGAGCAGTACTTC.

DNA of the CDR3: TGTGCCAGTAATTCAAGGGGAGACGGAGCACCTGAAGCTTTCTTT. Protein sequence: CASNSRGDGAPEAFF. The V call is TRBV4-2, the J call TRBJ1-1; possibly TRBD1 for D (5 bases). The V end lost 9 bases, the J end lost 6 bases, and 23 bases lay between the germline ends. This CDR3 region has 15 residues. The V gene's germline CDR1 is LGHNA and CDR2 YNFKEQ.

Ten or more counts support this clonotype. V usage is TRBV9 and J usage is TRBJ2-5; D is perhaps TRBD2 (6 bases). V was shortened by 0 bases and J by 2 bases, with 8 bases between the two germline ends. The germline V gene encodes CDR1 SGDLS and CDR2 YYNGEE. The CDR3 has 14 residues. The CDR3 DNA reads as TGTGCCAGCAGCGTAGGGGACTCTCAAGAGACCCAGTACTTC. It is translated as CASSVGDSQETQYF.

The V and J genes are TRBV19 and TRBJ1-1, with no clear D. There are 16 residues in the CDR3. CDR1 and CDR2 from the germline V gene are LNHDA and SQIVND (reference sequence). The V end lost 2 bases, the J end lost 6 bases, and 19 bases lay between the germline ends. For the CDR3, the DNA is TGTGCCAGTAGTATACCGTATCAGACCCCTCACGCTGAAGCTTTCTTT. Its translation: CASSIPYQTPHAEAFF. Full variable domain (rest looked up from reference TRBV19 and TRBJ1-1): DGGITQSPKYLFRKEGQNVTLSCEQNLNHDAMYWYRQDPGQGLRLIYYSQIVNDFQKGDIAEGYSVSREKKESFPLTVTSAQKNPTAFYLCASSIPYQTPHAEAFFGQGTRLTVV.

This clonotype occurred many times. This chain connects TRBV11-1 to TRBJ2-2, with D maybe TRBD2 (5 bases). V was shortened by 3 bases and J by 4 bases, with 9 bases between the two germline ends. The CDR3 extends over 14 amino acids. CDR1 and CDR2 (germline): SGHAT, FQDESV (reference sequence). The CDR3 spells CASSFLAVTGELFF. CDR3 DNA sequence: TGTGCCAGCAGCTTCCTAGCTGTCACCGGGGAGCTGTTTTTT.

This sequence joins TRBV7-9 and TRBJ2-7, with D possibly TRBD2 on 5 matching bases. CDR3 length: 14 residues. V gave up 1 base and J gave up 5 bases, with 12 bases separating them. Germline V CDR1 and CDR2: SEHNR, FQNEAQ (reference sequence). Here the CDR3 reads CASSLVGVVNEQYF. For the CDR3, the DNA is TGTGCCAGCAGCTTAGTCGGGGTGGTGAACGAGCAGTACTTC.

The J gene is TRBJ1-1, the V gene TRBV5-6, with 9 bases identical to TRBD1. Germline CDR1 SGHDT, CDR2 YYEEEE. The junction had 8 bases not matched to a gene; V was cut back by 8 bases and J by 0 bases. This CDR3 has 15 amino acids. The CDR3 coding sequence is TGTGCCAGGCCCCTGGACAGGGGTATGAACACTGAAGCTTTCTTT. Translation gives CARPLDRGMNTEAFF.

The chain has TRBV6-2 or TRBV6-3 and TRBJ2-3; TRBD2 agrees at 7 bases. CDR3 size: 17 residues. The V gene end was trimmed by 3 bases and the J gene end by 2 bases; junction bases not matched to a gene: 11. Germline loops: CDR1 MNHEY, CDR2 SVGEGT. DNA of the CDR3: TGTGCCAGCAGTTATTATTCCCCTAGCGGATTCACAGATACGCAGTATTTT. Amino acid sequence: CASSYYSPSGFTDTQYF.

This clonotype was observed at least ten times. The rearrangement joins TRBV20-1 to TRBJ1-2; D gene uncertain. The V end lost 4 bases, the J end lost 3 bases, and 6 bases lay between the germline ends. The germline V gene has CDR1 DFQATT and CDR2 SNEGSKA (reference sequence). CDR3 size: 11 residues. CDR3 in DNA: TGCAGTGCTACCATGGACTATGGCTACACCTTC. Protein: CSATMDYGYTF.

This clonotype was counted many times. V is TRBV13 and J is TRBJ2-7; D is perhaps TRBD1 (6 bases). This CDR3 has 15 amino acids. Trimming stripped 3 bases from V and 1 base from J, with 13 bases between. The V gene's germline CDR1 is PRHDT and CDR2 FYEKMQ (reference sequence). The CDR3 sequence is CASSFYGQRSYEQYF. CDR3 bases: TGTGCCAGCAGCTTCTACGGACAGCGATCCTACGAGCAGTACTTC.

This clonotype was seen ten or more times. The chain combines TRBV6-1 with TRBJ2-3, with TRBD2 identical over 7 bases. V trimming: 8 bases; J trimming: 1 base; junction bases outside the gene matches: 6. The CDR3 spans 14 residues. Germline CDR1 and CDR2: MNHNS and SASEGT. The CDR3 region is CASGERGRTDTQYF. The DNA of the CDR3 is TGTGCCAGCGGAGAGCGGGGCCGCACAGATACGCAGTATTTT.

At least ten counts were recorded for this clonotype. The rearrangement joins TRBV5-1 to TRBJ2-1, with 8 positions matching TRBD2. There are 15 residues in the CDR3. V was pared by 1 base and J by 5 bases, with 5 bases of the junction left unmatched. In germline, CDR1 is SGHRS, CDR2 YFSETQ. The CDR3, as DNA: TGCGCCAGCAGCTTGATCCAGCGGGGGAACAATGAGCAGTTCTTC. Its translation: CASSLIQRGNNEQFF. Complete variable domain (other parts from reference TRBV5-1 and TRBJ2-1): KAGVTQTPRYLIKTRGQQVTLSCSPISGHRSVSWYQQTPGQGLQFLFEYFSETQRNKGNFPGRFSGRQFSNSRSEMNVSTLELGDSALYLCASSLIQRGNNEQFFGPGTRLTVL.

Remarks on this clonotype: A much bigger clone sits one base away, suggesting this may be a read error. This chain links TRBV5-1 with TRBJ2-1, with TRBD2 matching 9 bases. Germline lookup yields CDR1 SGHRS and CDR2 YFSETQ. The V and J ends lost 4 bases and 6 bases, in that order; junction bases with no gene match: 8. This CDR3 contains 15 residues. CDR3 nucleotides: TGCGCCAGCAGCCTGGGACTAGCCTCGGCCAATGAGCAGTTCTTC. It is translated as CASSLGLASANEQFF.

The J gene is TRBJ1-1, the V gene TRBV7-9; tentative D call: TRBD1 (5 bases). The CDR3 has 18 residues. The germline V and J ends were trimmed by 5 bases and 0 bases, with 22 bases remaining between them. The germline CDR1 and CDR2 sequences are SEHNR and FQNEAQ (reference sequence). DNA of the CDR3: TGTGCCAGCAGCCCCCCCCCCTCCGGGACGCTCATGAACACTGAAGCTTTCTTT. Its translation: CASSPPPSGTLMNTEAFF.